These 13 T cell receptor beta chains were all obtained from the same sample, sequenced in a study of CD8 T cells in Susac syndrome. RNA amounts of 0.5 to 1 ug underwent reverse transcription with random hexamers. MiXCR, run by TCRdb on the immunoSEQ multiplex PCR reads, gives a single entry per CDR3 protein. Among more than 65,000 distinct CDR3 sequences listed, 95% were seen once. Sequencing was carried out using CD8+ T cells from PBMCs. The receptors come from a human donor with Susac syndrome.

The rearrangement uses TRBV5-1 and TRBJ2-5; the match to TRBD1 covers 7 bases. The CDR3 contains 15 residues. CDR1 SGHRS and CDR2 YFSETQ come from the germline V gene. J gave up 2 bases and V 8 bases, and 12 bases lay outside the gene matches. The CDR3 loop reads CASSEGTVSQETQYF. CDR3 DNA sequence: TGCGCCAGTTCCGAGGGGACAGTTTCACAAGAGACCCAGTACTTC.

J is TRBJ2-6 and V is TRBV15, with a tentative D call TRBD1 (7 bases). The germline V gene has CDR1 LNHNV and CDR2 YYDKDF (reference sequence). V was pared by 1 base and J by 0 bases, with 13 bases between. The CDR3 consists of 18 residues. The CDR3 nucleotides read TGTGCCACCAGCAGAGGTTCCCAGGGGGGCTCTGGGGCCAACGTCCTGACTTTC. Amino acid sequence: CATSRGSQGGSGANVLTF.

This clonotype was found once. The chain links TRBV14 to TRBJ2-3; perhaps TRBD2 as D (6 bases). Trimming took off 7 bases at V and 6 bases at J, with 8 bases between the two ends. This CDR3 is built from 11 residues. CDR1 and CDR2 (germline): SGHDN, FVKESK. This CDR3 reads CASTAGDTQYF. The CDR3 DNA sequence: TGTGCCAGCACTGCGGGGGATACGCAGTATTTT.

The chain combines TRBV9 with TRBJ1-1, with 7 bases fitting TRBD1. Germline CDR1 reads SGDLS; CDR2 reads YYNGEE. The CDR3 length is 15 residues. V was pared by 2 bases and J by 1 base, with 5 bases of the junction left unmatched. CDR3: CASSVTGAGNTEAFF. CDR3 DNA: TGTGCCAGCAGCGTCACAGGGGCTGGGAACACTGAAGCTTTCTTT.

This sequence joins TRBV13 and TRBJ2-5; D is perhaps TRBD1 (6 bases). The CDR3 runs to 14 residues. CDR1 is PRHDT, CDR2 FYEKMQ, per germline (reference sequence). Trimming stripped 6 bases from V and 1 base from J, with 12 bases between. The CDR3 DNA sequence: TGTGCCAGCAGTCCCTGGGGGCGCCAAGAGACCCAGTACTTC. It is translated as CASSPWGRQETQYF.

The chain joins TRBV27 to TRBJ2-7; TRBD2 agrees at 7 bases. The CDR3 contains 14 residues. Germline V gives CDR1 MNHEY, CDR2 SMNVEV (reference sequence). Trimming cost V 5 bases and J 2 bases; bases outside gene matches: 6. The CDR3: CASSLGLTPYEQYF. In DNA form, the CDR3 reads TGTGCCAGCAGTCTGGGACTAACACCCTACGAGCAGTACTTC.

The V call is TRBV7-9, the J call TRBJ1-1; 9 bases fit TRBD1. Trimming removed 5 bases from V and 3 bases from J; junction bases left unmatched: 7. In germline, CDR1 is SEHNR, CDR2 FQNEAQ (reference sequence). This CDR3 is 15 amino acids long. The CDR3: CASSNLDRGDTEAFF. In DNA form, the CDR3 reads TGTGCCAGCAGCAACCTGGACAGGGGCGACACTGAAGCTTTCTTT.

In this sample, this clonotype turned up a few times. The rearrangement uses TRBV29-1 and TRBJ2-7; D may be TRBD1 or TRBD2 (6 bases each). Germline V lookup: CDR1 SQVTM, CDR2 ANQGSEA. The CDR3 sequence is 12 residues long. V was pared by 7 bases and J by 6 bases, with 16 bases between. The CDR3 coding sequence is TGCAGCGCCATGATAGGGGGACTCGAGCAGTACTTC. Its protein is CSAMIGGLEQYF.

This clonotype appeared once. The CDR3 DNA reads as TGTGCCAGCAGCGTAGTCGGGACTAGCGGGGGCAATGAGCAGTTCTTC. This gives the protein CASSVVGTSGGNEQFF. The rearrangement joins TRBV9 to TRBJ2-1; TRBD2 matches 14 bases. CDR3 length: 16 residues. Looked up from germline, CDR1 is SGDLS and CDR2 is YYNGEE. J lost 6 bases, V lost 0 bases, and 2 bases had no gene match.

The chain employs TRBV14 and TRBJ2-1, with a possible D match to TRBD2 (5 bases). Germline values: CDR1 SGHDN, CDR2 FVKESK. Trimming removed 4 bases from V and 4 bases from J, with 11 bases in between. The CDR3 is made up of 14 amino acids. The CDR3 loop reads CASSPRGEYNEQFF. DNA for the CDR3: TGTGCCAGCAGCCCCCGGGGAGAGTACAATGAGCAGTTCTTC.

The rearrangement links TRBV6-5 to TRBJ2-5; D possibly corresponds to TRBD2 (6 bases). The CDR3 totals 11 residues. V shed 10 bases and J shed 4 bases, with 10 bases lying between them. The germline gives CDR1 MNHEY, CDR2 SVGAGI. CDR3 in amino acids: CATLGGETQYF. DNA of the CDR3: TGTGCCACCCTGGGGGGAGAGACCCAGTACTTC.

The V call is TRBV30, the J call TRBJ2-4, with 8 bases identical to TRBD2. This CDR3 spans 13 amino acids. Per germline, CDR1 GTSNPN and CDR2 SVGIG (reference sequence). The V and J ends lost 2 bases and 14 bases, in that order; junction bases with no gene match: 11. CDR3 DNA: TGTGCCTGGAGTATACATGGAGCGGGAGTTGAGTACTTC. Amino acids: CAWSIHGAGVEYF.

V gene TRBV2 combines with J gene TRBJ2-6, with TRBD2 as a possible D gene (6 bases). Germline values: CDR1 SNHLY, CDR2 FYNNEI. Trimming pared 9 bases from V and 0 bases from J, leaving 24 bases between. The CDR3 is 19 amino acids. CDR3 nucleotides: TGTGCCAGGGAGGGAGTACCTGAGGACGGCTACTCTGGGGCCAACGTCCTGACTTTC. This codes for CAREGVPEDGYSGANVLTF.